The clone carrying this T cell receptor beta chain occurred a few times. The antigen is undetermined. These data are taken from a study of blood T cells in healthy people across ages. Study-level findings and limits: Using unsorted PBMCs precluded a conclusive naive versus antigen-experienced comparison.

Each donor's blood draw was approximately 10 milliliters of peripheral blood. Total RNA extraction produced at least 5 micrograms (per sample) for the study. The CDR3 has 14 amino acids. With 6 bases clipped from V and 2 bases from J, the junction kept 7 bases outside the gene matches. Germline lookup yields CDR1 SQVTM and CDR2 ANQGSEA. The use of a sample-barcoded 5' primer and a J-beta primer mix characterized a second PCR of about 7 to 12 cycles. Each cDNA molecule was tagged by a template-switch adaptor that had 12 random nucleotides. Each CDR3 protein is one row after TCRdb ran MiXCR on the 5' RACE reads. The sample yields hundreds of thousands of distinct CDR3 sequences, around 62% seen once.

The sequencing input was blood. The J gene is TRBJ2-3, the V gene TRBV29-1; 8 nucleotides agree with TRBD2. The sequence was obtained from a man aged 25-45 years in good health. Here the CDR3 DNA reads TGCAGCGTCGAGGTGGGACTAGACACAGATACGCAGTATTTT. Residues: CSVEVGLDTDTQYF.